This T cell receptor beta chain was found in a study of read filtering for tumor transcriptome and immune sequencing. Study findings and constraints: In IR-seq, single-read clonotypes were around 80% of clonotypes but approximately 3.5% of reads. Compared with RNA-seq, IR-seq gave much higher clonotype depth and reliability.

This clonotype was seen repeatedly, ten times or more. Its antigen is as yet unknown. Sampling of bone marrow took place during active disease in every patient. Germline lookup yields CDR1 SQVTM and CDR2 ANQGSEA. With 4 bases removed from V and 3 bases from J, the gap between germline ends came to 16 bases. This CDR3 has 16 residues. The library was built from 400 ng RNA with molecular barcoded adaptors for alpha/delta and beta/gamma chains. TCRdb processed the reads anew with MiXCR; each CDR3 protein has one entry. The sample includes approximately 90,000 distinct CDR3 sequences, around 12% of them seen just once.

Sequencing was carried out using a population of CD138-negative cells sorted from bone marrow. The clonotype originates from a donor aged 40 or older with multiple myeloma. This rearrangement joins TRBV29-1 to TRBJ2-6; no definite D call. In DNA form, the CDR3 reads TGCAGCGTTGGAATGGCAAGTGGGCATGGGGCCAACGTCCTGACTTTC. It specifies CSVGMASGHGANVLTF.